The sequence of this T cell receptor beta chain was determined in a study of beta chain features in type 1 diabetes. Study results and caveats: Unsettled here was the matter of whether HLA type influences TCRB rearrangement. The naive, central memory and Treg TCRB repertoires showed an apparent similarity that was greater among patients than among healthy donors. Reduced insertions and increased deletions marked VDJ junctions in type 1 diabetes patients.

This clone was observed a handful of times. Its antigen is unknown. Expressed TCRB transcripts were sequenced, since all the RNA that had been isolated was reverse transcribed. Data came from immunoSEQ multiplex PCR; TCRdb stores just in-frame clones and leaves some out. The profile shows roughly 350,000 clones, approximately 11% of them singletons. V shed 4 bases, J shed 2 bases, and the junction held 13 bases outside the gene matches. Germline-derived CDR1 and CDR2 are SQVTM and ANQGSEA. The CDR3 contains 18 residues. The rearrangement joins TRBV29-1 to TRBJ2-2, with 10 bases identical to TRBD2. The sample was naive CD4+ T cells from blood. This receptor was taken from a woman aged 25-40 years in good health. CDR3 bases: TGCAGCGTTGTGGGGGTGAGCGGGAGGGCCCAAAACACCGGGGAGCTGTTTTTT. Encoded protein: CSVVGVSGRAQNTGELFF.